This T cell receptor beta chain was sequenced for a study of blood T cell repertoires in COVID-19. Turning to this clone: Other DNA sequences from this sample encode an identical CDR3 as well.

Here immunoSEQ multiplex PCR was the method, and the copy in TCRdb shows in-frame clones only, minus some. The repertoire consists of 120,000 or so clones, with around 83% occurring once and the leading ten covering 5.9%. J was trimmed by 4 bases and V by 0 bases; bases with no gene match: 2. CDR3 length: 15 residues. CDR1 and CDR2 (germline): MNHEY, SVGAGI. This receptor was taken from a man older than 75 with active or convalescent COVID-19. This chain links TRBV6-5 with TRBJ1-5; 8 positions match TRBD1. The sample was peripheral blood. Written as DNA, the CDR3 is TGTGCCAGCAGTTACTCCGGACAGGGTAATCAGCCCCAGCATTTT. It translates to CASSYSGQGNQPQHF.